This T cell receptor (beta chain) comes out of a study of lymphopenia after photon versus proton radiotherapy. The V gene end was trimmed by 6 bases and the J gene end by 1 base; junction bases not matched to a gene: 9. Germline CDR1 and CDR2: MNHEY and SVGAGI. CDR3 length: 15 residues. A remark on this clone: The antigen is unknown.

Produced via immunoSEQ multiplex PCR; TCRdb's table is partial and in-frame only. This sample has about 26,000 clones, with 85% found just once. Regarding the study as a whole: Only patients who died were analyzed for survival; proton advantage is unproven. Proton therapy kept repertoires fairly stable, unlike photons, which gained effector/memory cells. After the lymphocyte nadir, photon-treated repertoires showed oligoclonal expansion, especially of CD8+ Temra cells.

The source of this sequence is a man aged 30-40 years with gastric cancer. The material sequenced was peripheral blood, taken from a patient treated with photon-based radiotherapy. J is TRBJ2-7 and V is TRBV6-5, with 7 bases identical to TRBD1. CDR3 protein: CASRNRGAWSYEQYF. CDR3 DNA: TGTGCCAGCAGAAACAGGGGTGCGTGGTCCTACGAGCAGTACTTC.